A selection of T cell receptor beta chains follows, all from one sample in a study of cytomegalovirus exposure and HLA in healthy donors. The protocol was immunoSEQ multiplex PCR, while the TCRdb copy is restricted to in-frame clones and leaves out a portion. Here the sample spans roughly 110,000 clones, around 72% being singletons. Sequences were obtained from PBMCs. These receptors all stem from a woman in her forties in good health and CMV-seropositive. CDR3s leave out the opening cysteine and the closing phenylalanine or tryptophan.

v_gene: TRBV29-1; CDR3aa: SAVPGRAHTIY
v_gene: TRBV5-4; CDR3aa: ASSSTSGGAIYEQY
v_gene: TRBV4-2; CDR3aa: ASSQVTGGKETQY
v_gene: TRBV30; CDR3aa: AWSAQLSSQPQH
v_gene: TRBV15; CDR3aa: ATSRERQVFGYT
v_gene: TRBV7-6; CDR3aa: ASSLARQGEDSNLQPQH
v_gene: TRBV6-1; CDR3aa: ASSDRGFSPLH
v_gene: TRBV6-5; CDR3aa: ASNRQGDTEAF
v_gene: TRBV27; CDR3aa: ASSLSRGNNEQF
v_gene: TRBV7-8; CDR3aa: ASSFSTGFVSEQY
v_gene: TRBV7-2; CDR3aa: ASSIGQGNTEAF
v_gene: TRBV5-4; CDR3aa: ASSRPGVINSPLH
v_gene: TRBV14; CDR3aa: ASSQGRGGRETQY
v_gene: TRBV10-2; CDR3aa: AISTGQYGYT
v_gene: TRBV4-3; CDR3aa: ASSQVFSGSYGYT
v_gene: TRBV6-1; CDR3aa: ASSEVGVTQY
v_gene: TRBV5-1; CDR3aa: ASSGLQETQY
v_gene: TRBV5-1; CDR3aa: ASSLAPVLTNEKLF
v_gene: TRBV10-1; CDR3aa: ASSESLAETQY
v_gene: TRBV2; CDR3aa: ASSGTTYEQY
v_gene: TRBV6-1; CDR3aa: ASSGKTVNSNQPQH
v_gene: TRBV6-5; CDR3aa: ASSYSSGEPQH
v_gene: TRBV7-9; CDR3aa: ASSPRQGFGGGYT
v_gene: TRBV6-1; CDR3aa: ASSELRQAGYGYT
v_gene: TRBV2; CDR3aa: ASSALNQVSVSGANVLT
v_gene: TRBV7-9; CDR3aa: ASSATGPYEQY
v_gene: TRBV6-1; CDR3aa: ASRADVSNQPQH
v_gene: TRBV5-6; CDR3aa: ASSLASRGNTQY
v_gene: TRBV7-6; CDR3aa: ASSLETGSLSGNTIY
v_gene: TRBV7-9; CDR3aa: ASSRGDREETQY
v_gene: TRBV5-1; CDR3aa: ASSLGSSRANYGYT
v_gene: TRBV7-9; CDR3aa: ASNPLGGLVMQY
v_gene: TRBV29-1; CDR3aa: SVSRQGALSDTQY
v_gene: TRBV7-9; CDR3aa: ASSSLVRYGYT
v_gene: TRBV5-6; CDR3aa: ASSLASFGLAARYTQY
v_gene: TRBV29-1; CDR3aa: SGKLPGSEYEQY
v_gene: TRBV9; CDR3aa: ASTGGMSGYGNTIY
v_gene: TRBV7-2; CDR3aa: ASSLVGQITEAF
v_gene: TRBV5-4; CDR3aa: ASSPEWGGGYGYT
v_gene: TRBV6-1; CDR3aa: ASRIGNTIY
v_gene: TRBV7-9; CDR3aa: ASSLAGGRELF
v_gene: TRBV7-3; CDR3aa: ASSPSPNTEAF
v_gene: TRBV5-8; CDR3aa: ASSLEGQFEAF
v_gene: TRBV2; CDR3aa: ASNRDFNEKLF
v_gene: TRBV30; CDR3aa: AWREQLTGELF